This T cell receptor beta chain was recovered during a study of cytomegalovirus exposure and HLA in healthy donors. The length of the CDR3 is 14 residues. V gave up 6 bases and J gave up 2 bases, with 10 bases separating them. Germline V lookup: CDR1 MNHEY, CDR2 SMNVEV (reference sequence). The PCR had 60 Vbeta and 13 Jbeta primers. Sequencing used immunoSEQ multiplex PCR; TCRdb keeps in-frame clones, though not all of them. Of 150,000 to 200,000 clones detected, 84% appear once; the ten largest clones hold about 0.24%. This clonotype was obtained from a boy between 5 and 17 years old in good health and CMV-seronegative. Specimen: PBMCs. The J gene is TRBJ1-4, the V gene TRBV27; the D gene is possibly TRBD1 (5 bases). This chain's CDR3 is CASSAGGTNEKLFF. As DNA, the CDR3 is TGTGCCAGCAGCGCGGGGGGGACTAATGAAAAACTGTTTTTT.